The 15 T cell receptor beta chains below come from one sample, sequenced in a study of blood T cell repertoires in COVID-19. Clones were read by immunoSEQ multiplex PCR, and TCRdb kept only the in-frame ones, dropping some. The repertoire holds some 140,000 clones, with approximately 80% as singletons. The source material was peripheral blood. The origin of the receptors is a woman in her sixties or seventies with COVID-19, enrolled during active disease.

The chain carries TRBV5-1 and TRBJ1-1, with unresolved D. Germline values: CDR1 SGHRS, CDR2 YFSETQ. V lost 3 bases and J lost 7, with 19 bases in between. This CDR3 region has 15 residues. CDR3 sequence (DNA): TGCGCCAGCAGCTCAATCGTCAGCGCCGGGGTTGAAGCTTTCTTT. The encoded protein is CASSSIVSAGVEAFF. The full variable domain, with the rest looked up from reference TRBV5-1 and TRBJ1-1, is KAGVTQTPRYLIKTRGQQVTLSCSPISGHRSVSWYQQTPGQGLQFLFEYFSETQRNKGNFPGRFSGRQFSNSRSEMNVSTLELGDSALYLCASSSIVSAGVEAFFGQGTRLTVV.

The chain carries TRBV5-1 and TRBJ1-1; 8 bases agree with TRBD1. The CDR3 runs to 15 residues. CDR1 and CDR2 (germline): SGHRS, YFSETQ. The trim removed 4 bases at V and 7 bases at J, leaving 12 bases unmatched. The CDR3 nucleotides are TGCGCCAGCAGCCTGGTAGGACAGGGTGTGGGTGAAGCTTTCTTT. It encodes CASSLVGQGVGEAFF.

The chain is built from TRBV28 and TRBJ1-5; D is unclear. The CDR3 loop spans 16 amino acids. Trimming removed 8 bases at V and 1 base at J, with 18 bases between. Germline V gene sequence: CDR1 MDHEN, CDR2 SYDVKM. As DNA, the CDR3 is TGTGCCAGCCTTACCCATTTTTCCGGGAGCAATCAGCCCCAGCATTTT. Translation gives CASLTHFSGSNQPQHF.

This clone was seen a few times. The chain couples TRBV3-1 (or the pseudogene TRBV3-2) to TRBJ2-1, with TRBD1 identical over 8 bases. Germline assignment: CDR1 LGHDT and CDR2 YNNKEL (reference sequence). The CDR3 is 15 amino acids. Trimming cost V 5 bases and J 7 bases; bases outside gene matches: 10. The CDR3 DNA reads TGTGCCAGCAGCAAAGGCAGGACAGGGACGAATGAGCAGTTCTTC. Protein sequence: CASSKGRTGTNEQFF.

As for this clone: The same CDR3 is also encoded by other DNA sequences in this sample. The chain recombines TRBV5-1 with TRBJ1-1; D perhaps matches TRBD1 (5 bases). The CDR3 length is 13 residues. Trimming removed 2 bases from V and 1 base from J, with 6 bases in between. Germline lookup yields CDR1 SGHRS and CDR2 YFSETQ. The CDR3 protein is CASSLDRNTEAFF. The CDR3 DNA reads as TGCGCCAGCAGCTTAGACAGGAACACTGAAGCTTTCTTT.

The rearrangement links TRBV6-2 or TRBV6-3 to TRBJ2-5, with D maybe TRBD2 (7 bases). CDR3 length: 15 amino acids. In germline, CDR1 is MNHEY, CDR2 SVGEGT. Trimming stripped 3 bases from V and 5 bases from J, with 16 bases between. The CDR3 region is CASSYGGAPPETQYF. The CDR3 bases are TGTGCCAGCAGTTATGGGGGGGCCCCTCCGGAGACCCAGTACTTC.

The CDR3 coding sequence is TGTGCTAGTGGTTGGCGGGAGATTTACAATGAGCAGTTCTTC. This codes for CASGWREIYNEQFF. The rearrangement uses TRBV12-5 and TRBJ2-1; 7 bases are a match to TRBD2. V shed 4 bases and J 4 bases; nucleotides not matched to a gene: 4. This CDR3 comprises 14 residues. Germline CDR1 reads LGHNT; CDR2 reads FRNRAP. Full variable domain (outside the CDR3, taken from reference TRBV12-5 and TRBJ2-1): DARVTQTPRHKVTEMGQEVTMRCQPILGHNTVFWYRQTMMQGLELLAYFRNRAPLDDSGMPKDRFSAEMPDATLATLKIQPSEPRDSAVYFCASGWREIYNEQFFGPGTRLTVL.

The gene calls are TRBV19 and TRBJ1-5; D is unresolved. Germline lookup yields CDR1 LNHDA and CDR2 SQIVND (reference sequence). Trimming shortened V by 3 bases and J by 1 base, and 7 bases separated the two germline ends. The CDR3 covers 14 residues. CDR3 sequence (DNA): TGTGCCAGTAGTATCCCGCAGAGCAATCAGCCCCAGCATTTT. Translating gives CASSIPQSNQPQHF.

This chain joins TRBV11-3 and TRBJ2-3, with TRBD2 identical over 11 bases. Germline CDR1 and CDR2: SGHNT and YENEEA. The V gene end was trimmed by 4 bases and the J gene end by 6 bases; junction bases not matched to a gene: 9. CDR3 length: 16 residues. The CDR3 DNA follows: TGTGCCAGCAGCTCCCGGACTAGCGGGTTTCGCGATACGCAGTATTTT. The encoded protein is CASSSRTSGFRDTQYF.

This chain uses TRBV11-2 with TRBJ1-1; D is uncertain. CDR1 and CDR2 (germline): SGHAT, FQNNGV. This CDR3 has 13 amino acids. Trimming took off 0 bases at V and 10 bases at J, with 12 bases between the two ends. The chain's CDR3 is CASSLERLGSAFF. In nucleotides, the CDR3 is TGTGCCAGCAGCTTAGAAAGACTTGGGTCAGCTTTCTTT.

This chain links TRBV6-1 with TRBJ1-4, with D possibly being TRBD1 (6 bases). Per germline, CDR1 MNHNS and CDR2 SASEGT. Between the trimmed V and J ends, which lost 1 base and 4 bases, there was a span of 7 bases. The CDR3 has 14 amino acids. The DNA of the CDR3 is TGTGCCAGCAGTGAAGGGACAGATAATGAAAAACTGTTTTTT. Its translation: CASSEGTDNEKLFF.

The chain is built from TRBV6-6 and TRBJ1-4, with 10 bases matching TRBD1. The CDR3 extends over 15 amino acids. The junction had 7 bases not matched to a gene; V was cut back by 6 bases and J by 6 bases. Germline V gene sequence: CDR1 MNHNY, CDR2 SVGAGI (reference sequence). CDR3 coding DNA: TGTGCCAGCAGCTCTACCGGGACAGGGGATGAAAAACTGTTTTTT. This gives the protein CASSSTGTGDEKLFF.

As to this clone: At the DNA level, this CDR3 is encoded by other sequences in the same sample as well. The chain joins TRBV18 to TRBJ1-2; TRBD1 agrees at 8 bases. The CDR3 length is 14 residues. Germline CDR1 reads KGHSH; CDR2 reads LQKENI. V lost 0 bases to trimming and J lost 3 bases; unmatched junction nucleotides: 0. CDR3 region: CASSPPDRDYGYTF. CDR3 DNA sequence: TGTGCCAGCTCACCACCGGACAGGGACTATGGCTACACCTTC.

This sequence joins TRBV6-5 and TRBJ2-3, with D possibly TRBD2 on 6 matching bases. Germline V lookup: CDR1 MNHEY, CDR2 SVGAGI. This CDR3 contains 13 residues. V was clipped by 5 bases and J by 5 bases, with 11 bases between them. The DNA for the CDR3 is TGTGCCAGCAGTATACGAGCGGGAGATACGCAGTATTTT. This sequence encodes CASSIRAGDTQYF.

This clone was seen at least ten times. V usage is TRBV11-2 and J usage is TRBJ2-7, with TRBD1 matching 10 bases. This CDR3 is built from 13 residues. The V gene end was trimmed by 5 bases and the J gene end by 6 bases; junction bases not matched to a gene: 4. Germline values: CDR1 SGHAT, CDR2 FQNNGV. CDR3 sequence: CASSPDRGLEQYV. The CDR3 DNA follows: TGTGCCAGCAGCCCTGACAGGGGGCTCGAGCAGTACGTC.